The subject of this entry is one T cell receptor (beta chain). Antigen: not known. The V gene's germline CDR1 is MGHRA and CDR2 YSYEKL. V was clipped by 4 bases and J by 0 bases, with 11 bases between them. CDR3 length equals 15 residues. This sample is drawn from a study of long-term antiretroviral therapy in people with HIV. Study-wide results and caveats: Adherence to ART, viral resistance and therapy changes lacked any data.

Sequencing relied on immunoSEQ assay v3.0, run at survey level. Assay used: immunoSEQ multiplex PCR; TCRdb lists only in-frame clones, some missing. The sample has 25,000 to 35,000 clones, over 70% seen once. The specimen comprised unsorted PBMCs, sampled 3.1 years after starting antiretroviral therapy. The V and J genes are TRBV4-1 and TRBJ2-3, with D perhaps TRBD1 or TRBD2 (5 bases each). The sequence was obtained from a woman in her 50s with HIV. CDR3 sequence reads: CASSPGTYSTDTQYF. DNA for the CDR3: TGCGCCAGCAGCCCCGGGACCTACAGCACAGATACGCAGTATTTT.